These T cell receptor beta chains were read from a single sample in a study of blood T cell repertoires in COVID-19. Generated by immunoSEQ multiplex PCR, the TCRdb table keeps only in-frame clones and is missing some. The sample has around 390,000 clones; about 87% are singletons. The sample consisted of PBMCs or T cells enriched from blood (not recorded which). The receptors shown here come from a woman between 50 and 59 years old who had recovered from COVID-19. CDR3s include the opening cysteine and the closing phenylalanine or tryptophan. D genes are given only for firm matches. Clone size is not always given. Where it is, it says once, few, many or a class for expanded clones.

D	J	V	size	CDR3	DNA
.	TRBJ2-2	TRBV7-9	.	CASSLDPGFGTGELFF	TGTGCCAGCAGCTTAGATCCAGGGTTCGGCACCGGGGAGCTGTTTTTT
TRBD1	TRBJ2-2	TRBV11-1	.	CASSSEQGGELFF	TGTGCCAGCAGCTCCGAACAGGGGGGAGAGCTGTTTTTT
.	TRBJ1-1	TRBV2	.	CASSEEGGTSEAFF	TGTGCCAGCAGTGAAGAGGGGGGGACTTCTGAAGCTTTCTTT
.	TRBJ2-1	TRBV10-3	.	CAISGDRDNAGVQFF	TGTGCCATCAGTGGGGACCGGGACAACGCGGGAGTGCAGTTCTTC
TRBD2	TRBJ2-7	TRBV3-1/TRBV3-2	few	CASSQDPAGLREQYF	TGTGCCAGCAGCCAAGATCCAGCGGGGCTGCGCGAGCAGTACTTC
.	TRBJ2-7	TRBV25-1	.	CASSESSGAYEQYF	TGTGCCAGCAGTGAAAGTTCAGGGGCCTACGAGCAGTACTTC
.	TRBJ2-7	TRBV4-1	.	CASSQVYQGPNEQYF	TGCGCCAGCAGCCAAGTTTACCAGGGCCCCAACGAGCAGTACTTC
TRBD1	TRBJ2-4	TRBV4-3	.	CASSHEIPGQGSYRYF	TGCGCCAGCAGCCATGAAATACCGGGACAGGGTTCTTATCGGTACTTC
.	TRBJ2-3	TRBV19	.	CASSSSSTITDTQYF	TGTGCCAGTAGTAGTAGTAGTACTATAACAGATACGCAGTATTTT
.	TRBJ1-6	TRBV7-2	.	CASSLGGRNSPLHF	TGTGCCAGCAGCTTAGGGGGGCGGAATTCACCCCTCCACTTT
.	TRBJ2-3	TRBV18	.	CASSPRTVSTDTQYF	TGTGCCAGCTCTCCCCGGACAGTTAGCACAGATACGCAGTATTTT
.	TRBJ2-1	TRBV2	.	CASSERVNEQFF	TGTGCCAGCAGTGAACGCGTCAATGAGCAGTTCTTC
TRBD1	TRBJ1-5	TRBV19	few	CASSPSTGGVSQHF	TGTGCCAGTAGTCCCTCGACAGGGGGGGTGTCCCAGCATTTT
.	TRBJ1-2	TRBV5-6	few	CASSLRAGDYGYTF	TGTGCCAGCAGCTTGAGGGCAGGGGACTATGGCTACACCTTC
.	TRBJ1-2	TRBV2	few	CASRPVGRDYGYTF	TGTGCCAGCAGGCCCGTGGGGCGCGACTATGGCTACACCTTC
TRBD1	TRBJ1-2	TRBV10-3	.	CASLQGAKGYTF	TGTGCCAGTTTACAGGGGGCAAAGGGCTACACCTTC
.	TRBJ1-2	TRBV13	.	CATSTARNYGYTF	TGTGCCACCTCAACCGCCAGGAACTATGGCTACACCTTC
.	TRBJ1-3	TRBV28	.	CASSLPGNGNTIYF	TGTGCCAGCAGTTTACCCGGGAATGGAAACACCATATATTTT
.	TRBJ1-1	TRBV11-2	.	CASSPITEAFF	TGTGCCAGCAGCCCCATTACAGAAGCTTTCTTT
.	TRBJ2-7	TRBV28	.	CASTIPGYEQYF	TGTGCCAGCACCATTCCGGGTTACGAGCAGTACTTC
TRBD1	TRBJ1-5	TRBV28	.	CASSRTGRSNQPQHF	TGTGCCAGCAGTCGGACAGGGAGAAGCAATCAGCCCCAGCATTTT
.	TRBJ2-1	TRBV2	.	CASSDRQKIYNEQFF	TGTGCCAGCAGCGATAGACAGAAGATCTACAATGAGCAGTTCTTC
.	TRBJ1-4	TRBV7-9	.	CASSLGQGTNEKLFF	TGTGCCAGCAGCTTGGGGCAGGGGACGAATGAAAAACTGTTTTTT
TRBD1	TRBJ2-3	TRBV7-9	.	CASSIWTGRITDTQYF	TGTGCCAGCAGCATATGGACAGGGAGGATCACAGATACGCAGTATTTT
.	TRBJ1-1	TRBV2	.	CASSEDFSTEAFF	TGTGCCAGCAGTGAAGACTTTAGCACTGAAGCTTTCTTT
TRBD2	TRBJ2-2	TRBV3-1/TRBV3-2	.	CASSQELAGYTGELFF	TGTGCCAGCAGCCAAGAGTTAGCGGGGTACACCGGGGAGCTGTTTTTT
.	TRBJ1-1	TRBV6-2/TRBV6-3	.	CASIPGTLGNTEAFF	TGTGCCAGCATCCCCGGGACATTGGGAAACACTGAAGCTTTCTTT
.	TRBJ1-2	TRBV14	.	CASSQESFNVGGYGYTF	TGTGCCAGCAGCCAAGAATCCTTCAACGTGGGAGGCTATGGCTACACCTTC
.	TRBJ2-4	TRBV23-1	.	CASSPSYSRGSLNIQYF	TGCGCCAGCAGCCCATCGTATTCCAGGGGCTCTCTAAACATTCAGTACTTC
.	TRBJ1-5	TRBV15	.	CATSIISGVRRNQPQHF	TGTGCCACCAGCATTATTAGCGGGGTTCGTCGCAATCAGCCCCAGCATTTT
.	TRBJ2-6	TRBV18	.	CASSRSGWAGANVLTF	TGTGCCAGCTCACGATCGGGATGGGCTGGGGCCAACGTCCTGACTTTC
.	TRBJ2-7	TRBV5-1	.	CASSVNRVTYEQYF	TGCGCCAGCAGCGTTAACAGGGTCACCTACGAGCAGTACTTC
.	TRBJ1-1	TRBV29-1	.	CSVGRRNTEAFF	TGCAGCGTTGGTAGGAGGAACACTGAAGCTTTCTTT
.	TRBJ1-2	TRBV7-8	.	CASSLDSNYGYTF	TGTGCCAGCAGCTTGGACAGTAACTATGGCTACACCTTC
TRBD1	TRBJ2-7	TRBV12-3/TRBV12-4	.	CASNRQGTYEQYF	TGTGCCAGCAATCGACAGGGGACCTACGAGCAGTACTTC
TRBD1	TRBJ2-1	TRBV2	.	CASSPGTGVREQFF	TGTGCCAGCAGTCCCGGGACAGGGGTCCGGGAGCAGTTCTTC
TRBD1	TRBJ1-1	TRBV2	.	CASSDARQGDEAFF	TGTGCCAGCAGTGACGCCAGACAGGGGGATGAAGCTTTCTTT
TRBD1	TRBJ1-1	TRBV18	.	CASSKDRGLMNTEAFF	TGTGCCAGCTCCAAGGACAGGGGGCTCATGAACACTGAAGCTTTCTTT
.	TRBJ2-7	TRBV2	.	CASSDLSGKYEQYF	TGTGCCAGCAGTGACTTGTCAGGGAAATACGAGCAGTACTTC
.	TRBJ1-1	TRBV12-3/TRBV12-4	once	CASSGLMNTEAFF	TGTGCCAGCAGTGGACTTATGAACACTGAAGCTTTCTTT
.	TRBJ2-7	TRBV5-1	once	CASSFLAGDAYEQYF	TGCGCCAGCAGCTTTCTCGCAGGGGACGCCTACGAGCAGTACTTC
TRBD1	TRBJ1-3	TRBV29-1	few	CSVEDHNRGGNTIYF	TGCAGCGTTGAAGATCACAACAGGGGTGGAAACACCATATATTTT
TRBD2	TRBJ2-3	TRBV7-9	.	CASSPGTSGVADTQYF	TGTGCCAGCAGCCCCGGGACTAGCGGGGTTGCAGATACGCAGTATTTT